Given below is one TCR beta chain in context. Its antigen is unknown. Per-base quality was not reported, and no clone a single base away is much larger than it. Other DNA variants within this sample encode the same CDR3. The CDR3 regions of human TCRbeta chains were subjected to immunosequencing. In the paper's pipeline: Repertoire TCRs were checked for matches against a reference library of SARS-CoV-2-specific TCRs that had been generated using the MIRA antigen-specificity platform. Breadth was defined as the fraction of unique TCRs that were SARS-CoV-2-associated. Depth was defined as the fraction of total T cells that were SARS-CoV-2-associated. Using the MIRA data, each spike-specific TCR was assigned both to the spike region to which the TCR was reactive and to a CD4 or CD8 class. Log10-transformed breadth and depth values were compared by one-way ANOVA with Sidak's multiple comparisons tests. TCRdb provides this immuneACCESS table in a form limited to in-frame rearrangements. Some clones are lacking; in checked studies, under half of them reflect an unresolved V gene, and why the rest are absent is not known. V, J and clone size reflect that table, while D and trimming were determined from the DNA. The sample table contains roughly 120,000 clones; only one count was recorded for 65% to 90% of them. Roughly 7.7% of the sample is held by the ten biggest clonotypes.

These data come from a study of T cell responses to AZD1222 COVID-19 vaccine (dated by TCRdb to about 2021). Context from the whole study: AZD1222 recipients whose second dose came at about 4 weeks and those whose second dose came at about 12 weeks were combined into one group, since spike-specific TCR depth and breadth did not differ between the two schedules. A total of under 250 trial participants underwent TCR sequencing, of whom under 220 had received two doses of AZD1222 and 26 had received two doses of the MenACWY control vaccine. Trial participants were enrolled into age subgroups of 18-55, 56-69 and 70-plus years, which contained approximately 150, 28 and 58 TCR-sequenced participants, respectively. Beyond this particular receptor, the publication reports: Vaccine-associated CD4 TCRs spanned the whole spike protein, with dominant responses in regions 160-218 and 743-854. The 56-69-year group was small, and its depth increase did not reach significance, likely because of low power. Reportedly, almost half of the unique spike-specific TCRs recognized epitopes lying outside the regions that are mutated in the B.1.351 and B.1.1.7 variants. No day 14 peak-response samples were available, so repertoires were characterized only after the peak T cell response. After two AZD1222 doses, spike-specific TCR breadth and depth were significantly higher than at day 0 and than in MenACWY recipients. Conclusions about previously exposed vaccinees are limited because only a handful of AZD1222 recipients were SARS-CoV-2 seropositive at baseline. Most participants were white British and females outnumbered males, and the authors suggested that clonal diversity may have been underestimated.

Including the terminal cysteine and phenylalanine, the CDR3 comprises 12 residues. Only the CDR3 DNA is retained, 36 bases long and in frame from the first base. V is shortened by 5 bases, J by 0 bases, and the region joining them spans 3 bases. What the time point label conveys for this sample: baseline before first vaccination. Vaccinee samples came from UK trials COV001 and COV002, including a single-blind randomized controlled phase 2/3 trial of AZD1222 (ChAdOx1 nCoV-19) in healthy adults. Trial participant PBMC samples were collected at day 0 and day 28 after the second dose for TCRbeta chain sequencing.

This TCR derives from an adult in good health. The specimen was peripheral blood, collected on day 0 of AZD1222 vaccination. The sequence links TRBV12-3 or TRBV12-4 to TRBJ2-3, with no confidently assigned D gene. The DNA sequence is as follows: TGTGCCAGCAGTCTCAGCACAGATACGCAGTATTTT. Its translation is CASSLSTDTQYF.